This T cell receptor (beta chain) was found in a study of early T cells in non-severe SARS-CoV-2 infection. Study-level information: Sequencing targeted bulk RNA from unsorted whole blood, leaving chains unpaired.

Unique molecular identifiers were added to individual cDNA molecules. TCRdb re-called the 5' RACE reads with MiXCR, one entry per CDR3 protein. The profile shows about 110,000 distinct CDR3 sequences, around 10% of them singletons. Germline loops: CDR1 LGHDT, CDR2 YNNKEL (reference sequence). This CDR3 has 16 residues. V was clipped by 5 bases and J by 0 bases; unmatched bases: 7. The receptor's source is an adult who was a healthcare worker with PCR-confirmed SARS-CoV-2 infection or an uninfected control (not recorded which). This chain joins TRBV3-1 and TRBJ2-1; 7 nucleotides align to TRBD1. Sequences were obtained from whole blood. The CDR3: CASSYTGDRSYNEQFF. In DNA, the CDR3 is TGTGCCAGCAGCTATACAGGGGACCGCTCCTACAATGAGCAGTTCTTC.